Sequencing of this T cell receptor (beta chain) was carried out in a study of T cells and Merkel cell carcinoma outcomes. Study-wide results and caveats: Reportedly, T-cell repertoire with density predicts Merkel cell carcinoma outcomes.

Only in-frame clones appear in the TCRdb table, and some are missing; sequencing was by immunoSEQ multiplex PCR. The sample lists about 15,000 clones; around nine tenths were seen once. Note on this clone: Antigen specificity is unknown.

J was trimmed by 5 bases and V by 6 bases; bases with no gene match: 6. Germline V gene sequence: CDR1 SGHVS, CDR2 FQNEAQ. This CDR3 region has 13 residues. This TCR was recovered from a human donor with Merkel cell carcinoma. The chain uses TRBV7-8 and TRBJ2-7, with TRBD1 identical over 8 bases. Material: tumor tissue from Merkel cell carcinoma. The CDR3 region has the DNA TGTGCCAGCAGTTATGACAGGGGCGACGAGCAGTACTTC. This sequence encodes CASSYDRGDEQYF.